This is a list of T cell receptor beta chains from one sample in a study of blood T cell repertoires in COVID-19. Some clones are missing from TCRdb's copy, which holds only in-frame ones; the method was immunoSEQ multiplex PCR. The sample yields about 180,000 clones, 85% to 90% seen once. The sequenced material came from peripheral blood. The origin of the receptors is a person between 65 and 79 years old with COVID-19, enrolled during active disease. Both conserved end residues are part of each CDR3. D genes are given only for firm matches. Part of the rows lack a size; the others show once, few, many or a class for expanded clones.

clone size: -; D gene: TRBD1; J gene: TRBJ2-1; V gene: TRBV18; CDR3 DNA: TGTGCCAGCTCAGCGGACCCCAGGGGGAGCTCCTACAATGAGCAGTTCTTC; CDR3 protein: CASSADPRGSSYNEQFF
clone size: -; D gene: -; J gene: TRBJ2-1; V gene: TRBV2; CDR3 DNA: TGTGCCAGCAGTGAAGTGGACTTCCCAGGAAAGTTCTTC; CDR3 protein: CASSEVDFPGKFF
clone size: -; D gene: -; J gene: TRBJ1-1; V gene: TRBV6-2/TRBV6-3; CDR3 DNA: TGTGCCAGCAGTTATCTACAGAGGAACACTGAAGCTTTCTTT; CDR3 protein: CASSYLQRNTEAFF
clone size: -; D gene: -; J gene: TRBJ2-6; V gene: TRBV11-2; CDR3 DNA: TGTGCCAGCAGCTTGTACAGGGCCGGTAGTTCTGGGGCCAACGTCCTGACTTTC; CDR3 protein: CASSLYRAGSSGANVLTF
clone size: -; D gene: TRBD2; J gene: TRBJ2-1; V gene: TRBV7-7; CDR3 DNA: TGTGCCAGCAGCCGCGACCTTCTAGCGGGGGGGCAAAATGAGCAGTTCTTC; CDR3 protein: CASSRDLLAGGQNEQFF
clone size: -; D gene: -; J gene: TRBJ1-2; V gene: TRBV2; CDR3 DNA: TGTGCCAGCAGTGAAGGTTGGGAGTCTGGCTACACCTTC; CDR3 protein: CASSEGWESGYTF
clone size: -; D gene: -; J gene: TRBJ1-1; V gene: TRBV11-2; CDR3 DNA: TGTGCCAGCAGCTTAAAACAGAACACTGAAGCTTTCTTT; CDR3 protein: CASSLKQNTEAFF
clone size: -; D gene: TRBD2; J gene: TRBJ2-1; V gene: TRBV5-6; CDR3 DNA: TGTGCCAGCAGCTTGATTGGGACTAGCGGGCTAAATGAGCAGTTCTTC; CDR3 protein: CASSLIGTSGLNEQFF
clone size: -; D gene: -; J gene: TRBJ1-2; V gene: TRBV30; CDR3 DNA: TGTGCCTGGAGTGTACCCGGGGGGTATGGTGGTGGCTACACCTTC; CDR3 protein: CAWSVPGGYGGGYTF
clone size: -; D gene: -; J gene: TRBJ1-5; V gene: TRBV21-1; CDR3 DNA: TGTGCCAGCAGATTTCCAGGATTTGGCAATCAGCCCCAGCATTTT; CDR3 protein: CASRFPGFGNQPQHF
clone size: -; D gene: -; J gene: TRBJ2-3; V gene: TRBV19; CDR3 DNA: TGTGCCAGTAGTATAGGGGCCGGGGCAGATACGCAGTATTTT; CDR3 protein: CASSIGAGADTQYF
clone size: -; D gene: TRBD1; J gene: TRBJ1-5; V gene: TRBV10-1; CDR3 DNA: TGCGCCAGCAGTGAGTCGGACAGGGGACCTAATAGCAATCAGCCCCAGCATTTT; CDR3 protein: CASSESDRGPNSNQPQHF
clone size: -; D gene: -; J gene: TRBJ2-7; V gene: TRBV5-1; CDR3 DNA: TGCGCCTCCAGTGGCCCTATAAAGCGGGTCAATTTCTCCTACGAGCAGTACTTC; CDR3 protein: CASSGPIKRVNFSYEQYF
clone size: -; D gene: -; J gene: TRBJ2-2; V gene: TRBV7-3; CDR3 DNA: TGTGCCAGCAGCTACCTCGGTGGAGCTACGAACACCGGGGAGCTGTTTTTT; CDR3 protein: CASSYLGGATNTGELFF
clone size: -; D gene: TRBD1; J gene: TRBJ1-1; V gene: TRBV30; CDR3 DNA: TGTGCCTGGAGCGCGGCCGGACAGGGGCGAACTGAAGCTTTCTTT; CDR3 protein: CAWSAAGQGRTEAFF
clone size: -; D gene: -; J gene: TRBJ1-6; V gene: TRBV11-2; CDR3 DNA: TGTGCCAGCAGCCCGGACTCGAGCTCCTATAATTCACCCCTCCACTTT; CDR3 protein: CASSPDSSSYNSPLHF
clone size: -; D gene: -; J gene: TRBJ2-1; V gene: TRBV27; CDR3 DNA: TGTGCCAGCACCACTGGGACATCCCATTACAATGAGCAGTTCTTC; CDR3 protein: CASTTGTSHYNEQFF
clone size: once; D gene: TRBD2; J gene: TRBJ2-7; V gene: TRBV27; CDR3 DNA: TGTGCCAGCAGTTCAGAGACCGGGACTAAGGGCTACGAGCAGTACTTC; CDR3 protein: CASSSETGTKGYEQYF
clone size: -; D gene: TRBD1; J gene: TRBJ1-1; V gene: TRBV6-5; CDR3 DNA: TGTGCCAGCAGTTCACCAGGGGGACTGAACACTGAAGCTTTCTTT; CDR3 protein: CASSSPGGLNTEAFF
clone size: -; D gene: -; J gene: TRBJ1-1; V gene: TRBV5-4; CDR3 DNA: TGTGCCAGCAGCTCATGGACTCTTAACACTGAAGCTTTCTTT; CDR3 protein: CASSSWTLNTEAFF
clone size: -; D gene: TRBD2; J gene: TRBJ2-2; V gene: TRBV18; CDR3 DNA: TGTGCCAGCTCAGGACTAGCGGGGGAGAACACCGGGGAGCTGTTTTTT; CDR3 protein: CASSGLAGENTGELFF
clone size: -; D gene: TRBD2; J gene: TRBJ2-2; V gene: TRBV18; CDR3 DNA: TGTGCCAGCTCATCAGCGGGAGGGTCAACGACCGGGGAGCTGTTTTTT; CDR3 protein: CASSSAGGSTTGELFF